Presented here are 21 T cell receptor beta chains from one specimen sequenced in a study of T-cell reconstitution after alpha-beta-depleted transplantation in children. For TCRbeta, the library was prepared with unique molecular identifiers. TCRdb reprocessed the PCR reads via MiXCR and lists one record per CDR3 protein. The sample has about 980,000 distinct CDR3 sequences, about 30% seen once. Material: PBMCs, mostly from graft donor cells, obtained 360 days after TCRalphabeta/CD19-depleted stem cell transplant. The receptor set was obtained from a boy younger than two who had a stem cell transplant for SCID, so the T cells may come from the graft donor.

The chain recombines TRBV27 with TRBJ2-7; no definite D call. Germline CDR1 MNHEY, CDR2 SMNVEV (reference sequence). The CDR3 runs 16 residues. The V end lost 4 bases, the J end lost 2 bases, and 18 bases lay between the germline ends. This CDR3 reads CASSYSSATLPYEQYF. CDR3 bases: TGTGCCAGCAGTTACAGCAGCGCAACCTTACCCTACGAGCAGTACTTC.

The chain employs TRBV28 and TRBJ2-7, with D possibly TRBD1 on 6 matching bases. This CDR3 has 16 amino acids. V was pared by 4 bases and J by 2 bases, with 18 bases between. Germline V gene sequence: CDR1 MDHEN, CDR2 SYDVKM. CDR3 protein: CASSSLVSRGPYEQYF. CDR3 bases: TGTGCCAGCAGTTCGCTTGTGAGCAGGGGACCCTACGAGCAGTACTTC.

The rearrangement links TRBV7-2 to TRBJ2-2, with D possibly called TRBD1 or TRBD2 (5 bases each). CDR3 length equals 14 residues. V gave up 10 bases and J gave up 6 bases, with 18 bases separating them. Germline CDR1 SGHTA, CDR2 FQGNSA. The CDR3 reads CATRWDVGPGELFF. The DNA for the CDR3 is TGTGCCACCCGCTGGGACGTTGGGCCCGGGGAGCTGTTTTTT. The full variable domain, completed using reference TRBV7-2 and TRBJ2-2, is GAGVSQSPSNKVTEKGKDVELRCDPISGHTALYWYRQSLGQGLEFLIYFQGNSAPDKSGLPSDRFSAERTGGSVSTLTIQRTQQEDSAVYLCATRWDVGPGELFFGEGSRLTVL.

This chain uses TRBV12-3 or TRBV12-4 with TRBJ2-7; D possibly corresponds to TRBD1 (5 bases). This CDR3 has 14 amino acids. V was shortened by 7 bases and J by 1 base, with 14 bases between the two germline ends. Here the CDR3 reads CASTISSGSYEQYF. DNA for the CDR3: TGTGCCAGCACCATATCTTCAGGGTCCTACGAGCAGTACTTC.

The rearrangement links TRBV5-1 to TRBJ1-2; 8 bases line up with TRBD1. V trimming: 3 bases; J trimming: 5 bases; junction bases outside the gene matches: 9. CDR3 length equals 15 residues. CDR1 and CDR2 (germline): SGHRS, YFSETQ. Here the CDR3 reads CASSSTPGQGYGYTF. In DNA, the CDR3 is TGCGCCAGCAGCTCGACCCCCGGACAGGGATATGGCTACACCTTC.

The V gene is TRBV6-5, the J gene TRBJ1-4; weak D call: TRBD1 (5 bases). CDR1 is MNHEY and CDR2 is SVGAGI in the germline V gene. The V end lost 4 bases, the J end lost 8 bases, and 8 bases lay between the germline ends. This CDR3 region has 12 residues. The CDR3 coding sequence is TGTGCCAGCAGTTTTGACAGCGAAAAACTGTTTTTT. The encoded protein is CASSFDSEKLFF.

This clonotype was detected a few times. The rearrangement uses TRBV29-1 and TRBJ2-5, with 7 nucleotides matching TRBD2. The V gene end was trimmed by 6 bases and the J gene end by 2 bases; junction bases not matched to a gene: 12. The germline gives CDR1 SQVTM, CDR2 ANQGSEA. This CDR3 region has 15 residues. CDR3 coding DNA: TGCAGCGTGCGAGGGCGGGGAGGGCTTCAAGAGACCCAGTACTTC. Encoded protein: CSVRGRGGLQETQYF.

CDR3 nucleotide sequence: TGCGCCAGCAGCACCCCTGCCGGGGTCTCCTACAATGAGCAGTTCTTC. Translation gives CASSTPAGVSYNEQFF. The chain employs TRBV4-1 and TRBJ2-1; D is possibly TRBD2 (5 bases). The length of the CDR3 is 16 residues. The V gene's germline CDR1 is MGHRA and CDR2 YSYEKL. V was cut by 5 bases and J by 0 bases, with 14 bases left in between.

This chain joins TRBV4-3 and TRBJ2-3, with TRBD2 identical over 12 bases. Germline V CDR1 and CDR2: LGHNA, YSLEER. J gave up 2 bases and V 3 bases, and 9 bases lay outside the gene matches. The CDR3 contains 18 residues. The CDR3 is CASSQKLAGGSVTDTQYF. The CDR3 coding sequence is TGCGCCAGCAGCCAGAAACTAGCGGGGGGCTCAGTCACAGATACGCAGTATTTT.

This clonotype was observed once. CDR3 sequence (DNA): TGCAGCGCCAGGACAGACATGAACACTGAAGCTTTCTTT. It encodes CSARTDMNTEAFF. The V call is TRBV29-1, the J call TRBJ1-1; D is possibly TRBD1 (6 bases). Trimming took 7 bases from V and 0 from J, leaving 12 bases between them. This CDR3 comprises 13 residues. CDR1 is SQVTM and CDR2 is ANQGSEA in the germline V gene.

This chain links TRBV12-3 or TRBV12-4 with TRBJ2-1, with D perhaps matching TRBD1 (7 bases). Trimming removed 4 bases at V and 0 bases at J, with 16 bases between. The CDR3 has 17 amino acids. CDR3 nucleotides: TGTGCCAGCAGTTCCTCCTGGGGGGACAGCTCCTACAATGAGCAGTTCTTC. It yields the protein CASSSSWGDSSYNEQFF.

V gene TRBV10-2 combines with J gene TRBJ2-3, with 7 bases fitting TRBD1. V lost 6 bases, J lost 7 bases, and 7 bases stayed unmatched. The CDR3 runs to 13 residues. The germline gives CDR1 WSHSY, CDR2 SAAADI. CDR3 nucleotides: TGCGCCAGCAGGGACACAGGGGCCCATACGCAGTATTTT. This encodes CASRDTGAHTQYF.

The rearrangement links TRBV15 to TRBJ2-1, with 8 bases identical to TRBD1. The CDR3 contains 16 residues. V gave up 5 bases and J gave up 9 bases; unmatched junction bases: 15. Germline lookup yields CDR1 LNHNV and CDR2 YYDKDF (reference sequence). CDR3 amino acids: CATSGSGTGALGEQFF. CDR3 nucleotide sequence: TGTGCCACCAGCGGCTCCGGGACAGGCGCCTTGGGTGAGCAGTTCTTC.

The DNA of the CDR3 is TGTGCCATCAGTGAGTCCGGGACGGCGGTCACCCACGAGCAGTACTTC. It translates to CAISESGTAVTHEQYF. The rearrangement uses TRBV10-3 and TRBJ2-7, with D perhaps assigned TRBD1 or TRBD2 (5 bases each). The germline gives CDR1 ENHRY, CDR2 SYGVKD. This CDR3 contains 16 residues. Trimming removed 0 bases from V and 5 bases from J, with 17 bases in between.

This clonotype was seen a handful of times. V and J are TRBV11-2 and TRBJ2-1, with unresolved D. CDR3 length equals 13 residues. Per germline, CDR1 SGHAT and CDR2 FQNNGV. Trimming shortened V by 1 base and J by 9 bases, and 10 bases separated the two germline ends. The CDR3 loop is CASSLGGTVEQFF. DNA of the CDR3: TGTGCCAGCAGCTTAGGTGGTACTGTTGAGCAGTTCTTC.

This clonotype was found a few times. The rearrangement joins TRBV19 to TRBJ1-4; the D is unclear. V dropped 7 bases and J dropped 3 bases, with 15 bases sitting between them. The CDR3 is 15 amino acids. Germline CDR1 is LNHDA and CDR2 is SQIVND (reference sequence). CDR3 bases: TGTGCCAGTACTCCACGGCAGTCCGCTAATGAAAAACTGTTTTTT. Translated: CASTPRQSANEKLFF.

V usage is TRBV6-5 and J usage is TRBJ1-1; no reliable D call. The CDR3 is 14 amino acids. Germline V gene lookup returns CDR1 MNHEY and CDR2 SVGAGI. Trimming cost V 2 bases and J 4 bases, with 11 bases left between them. The CDR3 DNA is TGTGCCAGCAGTTACGACACAGACCCCACTGAAGCTTTCTTT. It encodes CASSYDTDPTEAFF.

This clonotype was counted only a few times. The rearrangement uses TRBV20-1 and TRBJ2-7; perhaps TRBD2 as D (6 bases). V lost 3 bases and J 3 bases, leaving 15 bases between the germline ends. There are 14 residues in the CDR3. In germline, CDR1 is DFQATT, CDR2 SNEGSKA (reference sequence). For the CDR3, the DNA is TGCAGTGCTAGGACCGGGACTTCCCTCTACGAGCAGTACTTC. This encodes CSARTGTSLYEQYF.

V is TRBV18 and J is TRBJ1-1; 8 bases map to TRBD1. Trimming cost V 5 bases and J 3 bases; bases outside gene matches: 5. CDR3 length equals 14 residues. CDR1 and CDR2 (germline): KGHSH, LQKENI. CDR3 in amino acids: CASSSKGQDTEAFF. The DNA for the CDR3 is TGTGCCAGCTCATCAAAGGGACAGGACACTGAAGCTTTCTTT.

The V call is TRBV29-1, the J call TRBJ2-3; D not resolved. The V end was cut by 5 bases, the J end by 6 bases, with 12 bases between. The CDR3 has 12 residues. Germline V lookup: CDR1 SQVTM, CDR2 ANQGSEA. This CDR3 is CSVLTLGDTQYF. CDR3 bases: TGCAGCGTTCTTACCCTGGGGGATACGCAGTATTTT.

The V and J genes are TRBV4-1 and TRBJ1-2; D remains unclear. Trimming left V 1 base short and J 7 bases short, with 10 bases between. The CDR3 covers 13 residues. Looked up from germline, CDR1 is MGHRA and CDR2 is YSYEKL. The CDR3 nucleotides are TGCGCCAGCAGCCAAGGTGGAGTCTCTGGCTACACCTTC. Encoded protein: CASSQGGVSGYTF.